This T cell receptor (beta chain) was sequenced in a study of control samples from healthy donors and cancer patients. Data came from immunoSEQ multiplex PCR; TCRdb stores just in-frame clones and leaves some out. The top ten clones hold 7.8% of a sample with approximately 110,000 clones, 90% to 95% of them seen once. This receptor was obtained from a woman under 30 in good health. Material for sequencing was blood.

The CDR3 is CASSLGLGRAGGPSNTQYF. The CDR3 coding sequence is TGTGCCAGCAGCTTAGGACTCGGTCGAGCGGGAGGACCTTCGAATACGCAGTATTTT. This rearrangement joins TRBV11-2 to TRBJ2-3, with 9 bases matching TRBD2. Germline V gives CDR1 SGHAT, CDR2 FQNNGV. Trimming cost V 1 base and J 7 bases; bases outside gene matches: 18. The length of the CDR3 is 19 residues.